This T cell receptor beta chain was sequenced for a study of blood T cell repertoires in COVID-19. Background on the study: The United States, Italy and Spain supplied acute and convalescent COVID-19 samples. T cells, B-cell-depleted T cells, or PBMCs provided the cDNA or gDNA that served as material.

Germline CDR1 and CDR2: SGHTA and FQGTGA. The V gene end was trimmed by 5 bases and the J gene end by 5 bases; junction bases not matched to a gene: 5. This CDR3 comprises 13 residues. As originally analysed: How many nucleated cells were present was estimated from reference gene primer amplification. Repertoires were generated with immunoSEQ multiplex PCR, while TCRdb's copy carries only in-frame clones and drops some. D and trimming were read from the DNA, whereas the V and J calls and clone size are those reported in that table. The data contain a few hundred thousand clones, roughly nine tenths of them seen just once; the ten biggest clones take up less than 4.5%. This clone appeared a single time.

This chain joins TRBV7-3 and TRBJ2-5; 7 bases align to TRBD1. The receptor was isolated from a man aged 18 to 30 with active or convalescent COVID-19. Sequencing used peripheral blood. Written as DNA, the CDR3 is TGTGCCAGCAGCAGGGGGCGCGAGGAGACCCAGTACTTC. Translated: CASSRGREETQYF.